This TCR beta chain was recovered during a study of cytomegalovirus exposure and HLA in healthy donors. Overall study results and limits: A later analysis found that most CMV-associated TCR beta chains appeared HLA-restricted. Most of the TCR beta V segments (in an earlier analysis) were productive either about 87% or about 30% of the time.

Turning to this clone: Its antigen is unknown.

The V and J ends lost 5 bases and 4 bases, in that order; junction bases with no gene match: 9. The CDR3 consists of 15 residues. Germline assignment: CDR1 LNHDA and CDR2 SQIVND (reference sequence). Donors consisted of healthy bone marrow donors. At sampling all donors were nominally healthy, likely with unrecorded immune exposures. A multiplex PCR was run with 60 Vbeta primers and 13 Jbeta primers. The repertoire was sequenced with immunoSEQ multiplex PCR; TCRdb's copy has only in-frame clones and lacks some. Among roughly 130,000 clones listed, about 82% were seen once. The source is a boy between 10 and 17 years old in good health and CMV-seronegative. J is TRBJ2-7 and V is TRBV19; 9 bases fit TRBD2. The sample was PBMCs. The DNA of the CDR3 is TGTGCCAGTAGTCCGAGCGGGGGGAAACGTTACGAGCAGTACTTC. It specifies CASSPSGGKRYEQYF.